Below are 11 T cell receptor beta chains sequenced from a single sample in a study of blood T cell repertoires in COVID-19. Assay used: immunoSEQ multiplex PCR; TCRdb lists only in-frame clones, some missing. The top ten clones hold about 18% of a sample with about 130,000 clones, about four fifths of them seen once. The sample consisted of peripheral blood. Every receptor here comes from a man between 25 and 39 years old with COVID-19, enrolled during active disease.

This sequence joins TRBV30 and TRBJ2-7; the match to TRBD1 covers 7 bases. The CDR3 runs to 14 residues. Germline loops: CDR1 GTSNPN, CDR2 SVGIG (reference sequence). V lost 2 bases to trimming and J lost 2 bases; unmatched junction nucleotides: 6. CDR3 region: CAWSRQGLAYEQYF. CDR3 nucleotide sequence: TGTGCCTGGAGTAGACAGGGTTTGGCCTACGAGCAGTACTTC.

The chain carries TRBV4-3 and TRBJ2-7; a weak D match, TRBD2 (5 bases). Trimming cost V 1 base and J 0 bases, with 10 bases left between them. Per the germline V gene, CDR1 is LGHNA and CDR2 is YSLEER. The CDR3 length is 15 residues. CDR3 residues: CASSQALSVSYEQYF. DNA for the CDR3: TGCGCCAGCAGCCAAGCGCTTAGCGTCTCCTACGAGCAGTACTTC.

The chain has TRBV4-3 and TRBJ1-2, with 12 bases fitting TRBD1. V trimming: 4 bases; J trimming: 5 bases; junction bases outside the gene matches: 8. The V gene's germline CDR1 is LGHNA and CDR2 YSLEER. The CDR3 extends over 16 amino acids. The chain's CDR3 is CASSPGQGASPYGYTF. CDR3 in DNA: TGCGCCAGCAGCCCGGGACAGGGGGCTTCCCCTTATGGCTACACCTTC.

This clone occurred once. This same CDR3 is encoded by further DNA sequences in the sample. The chain has TRBV6-1 and TRBJ1-1; no definite D call. Germline V CDR1 and CDR2: MNHNS, SASEGT. V dropped 2 bases and J dropped 4 bases, with 8 bases sitting between them. This CDR3 has 13 amino acids. CDR3 loop: CASSEYRGTEAFF. The CDR3 DNA follows: TGTGCCAGCAGTGAATACCGGGGCACTGAAGCTTTCTTT.

This rearrangement joins TRBV19 to TRBJ2-7; possible D gene TRBD2, 6 bases. This CDR3 is built from 15 residues. The ends were cut back, 1 base at V and 5 bases at J, with 15 bases in the middle. CDR1 and CDR2 (germline): LNHDA, SQIVND (reference sequence). The CDR3 region is CASSIVTGVSHEQYF. In DNA form, the CDR3 reads TGTGCCAGTAGTATAGTTACGGGGGTTTCCCACGAGCAGTACTTC.

This sequence joins TRBV4-1 and TRBJ2-3; 9 nucleotides agree with TRBD2. J gave up 2 bases and V 4 bases, and 7 bases lay outside the gene matches. This CDR3 spans 16 amino acids. Germline V CDR1 and CDR2: MGHRA, YSYEKL. CDR3: CASSRTTSGYTDTQYF. The CDR3 region has the DNA TGCGCCAGCAGCCGCACGACTAGCGGTTACACAGATACGCAGTATTTT.

The chain has TRBV18 and TRBJ2-1; TRBD2 aligns across 7 bases. Germline V gene data show CDR1 as KGHSH and CDR2 as LQKENI. After removal of 3 bases from V and 5 bases from J, the junction contained 7 bases not matched to a gene. This CDR3 contains 15 residues. The CDR3 here is CASSPRTRRDNEQFF. The CDR3 region has the DNA TGTGCCAGCTCACCCCGGACTAGGAGAGACAATGAGCAGTTCTTC.

This clone was observed a handful of times. The chain is built from TRBV4-2 and TRBJ2-7, with 7 bases identical to TRBD1. The V segment lost 0 bases and the J segment 2 bases; nucleotides outside the gene matches: 7. The CDR3 is 16 amino acids. Germline V CDR1 and CDR2: LGHNA, YNFKEQ. The CDR3: CASSQDEGDSPYEQYF. CDR3 nucleotides: TGTGCCAGCAGCCAAGACGAGGGGGACAGTCCCTACGAGCAGTACTTC.

The genes are TRBV19 and TRBJ2-1; 11 bases agree with TRBD2. Germline-derived CDR1 and CDR2 are LNHDA and SQIVND (reference sequence). After removal of 0 bases from V and 9 bases from J, the junction contained 10 bases not matched to a gene. The CDR3 length is 17 residues. CDR3 sequence (DNA): TGTGCCAGTAGTATAGATCTGGCTAGCGGGGGGTGGGGTGAGCAGTTCTTC. Protein sequence: CASSIDLASGGWGEQFF.

This clone has only a few counts. Within the sample, other DNA sequences also encode this same CDR3. This chain uses TRBV6-1 with TRBJ1-1; D uncertain. V was cut by 2 bases and J by 0 bases, with 7 bases left in between. Germline CDR1 and CDR2: MNHNS and SASEGT. The CDR3 length is 14 residues. The CDR3 reads CASSERGVNTEAFF. For the CDR3, the DNA is TGTGCCAGCAGTGAACGCGGGGTGAACACTGAAGCTTTCTTT.

In regard to this clone: Additional DNA sequences in this sample encode the identical CDR3. This chain uses TRBV27 with TRBJ2-7, with TRBD1 matching over 9 bases. The length of the CDR3 is 14 residues. J gave up 2 bases and V 6 bases, and 5 bases lay outside the gene matches. CDR1 is MNHEY and CDR2 is SMNVEV in the germline V gene (reference sequence). Here the CDR3 DNA reads TGTGCCAGCAGCCTCGGACAGGGGACCTACGAGCAGTACTTC. Amino acids: CASSLGQGTYEQYF.